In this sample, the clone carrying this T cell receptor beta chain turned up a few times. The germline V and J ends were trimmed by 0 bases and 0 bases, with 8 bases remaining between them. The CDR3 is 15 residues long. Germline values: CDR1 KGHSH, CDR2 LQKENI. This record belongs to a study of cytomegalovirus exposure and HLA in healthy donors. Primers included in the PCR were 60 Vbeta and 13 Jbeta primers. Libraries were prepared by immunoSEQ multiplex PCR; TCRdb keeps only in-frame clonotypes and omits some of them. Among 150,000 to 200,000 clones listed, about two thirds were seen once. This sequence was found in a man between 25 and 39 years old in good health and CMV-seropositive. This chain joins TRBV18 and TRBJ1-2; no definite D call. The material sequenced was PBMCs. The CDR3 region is CASSPPASPNYGYTF. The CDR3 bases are TGTGCCAGCTCACCACCGGCCAGTCCTAACTATGGCTACACCTTC.